One sample yielded the 10 T cell receptor beta chains listed below, sequenced in a study of CD8 T cells in Susac syndrome. A quantity of roughly 0.5 to 1 ug RNA underwent reverse transcription using random hexamers. A single record per CDR3 protein comes from TCRdb applying MiXCR to the immunoSEQ multiplex PCR reads. The sample has about 300,000 distinct CDR3 sequences, approximately 85% seen once. Source material: CD8+ T cells from PBMCs. These receptors all come from a human donor with multiple sclerosis.

V gene TRBV30 combines with J gene TRBJ2-2, with TRBD2 identical over 12 bases. CDR1 and CDR2 from the germline V gene are GTSNPN and SVGIG (reference sequence). With V trimmed by 3 bases and J by 7 bases, 9 bases remained unmatched. The CDR3 covers 16 residues. The CDR3, as DNA: TGTGCCTGGAGCCGTCTAGCGGGAGGGCCTAGCGGGGAGCTGTTTTTT. Translation: CAWSRLAGGPSGELFF.

The V call is TRBV5-1, the J call TRBJ1-2; TRBD1 aligns across 7 bases. Germline trimming cut 3 bases from V and 3 bases from J; bases unmatched to any gene: 11. The V gene's germline CDR1 is SGHRS and CDR2 YFSETQ. The CDR3 spans 16 residues. The CDR3 is CASSSDQTGSHYGYTF. In nucleotides, the CDR3 is TGCGCCAGCAGCTCCGATCAGACAGGGTCCCACTATGGCTACACCTTC. Complete variable domain (other parts from reference TRBV5-1 and TRBJ1-2): KAGVTQTPRYLIKTRGQQVTLSCSPISGHRSVSWYQQTPGQGLQFLFEYFSETQRNKGNFPGRFSGRQFSNSRSEMNVSTLELGDSALYLCASSSDQTGSHYGYTFGSGTRLTVV.

The chain carries TRBV3-1 and TRBJ1-2, with a weak D call TRBD1 (6 bases). Trimming removed 4 bases at V and 2 bases at J, with 20 bases between. This CDR3 has 17 residues. The V gene's germline CDR1 is LGHDT and CDR2 YNNKEL (reference sequence). The CDR3, as DNA: TGTGCCAGCAGCCCCAAATTACAGGGACTAGCGAACTATGGCTACACCTTC. This translates into CASSPKLQGLANYGYTF. Combining the CDR3 with reference TRBV3-1 and TRBJ1-2 gives the whole variable domain DTAVSQTPKYLVTQMGNDKSIKCEQNLGHDTMYWYKQDSKKFLKIMFSYNNKELIINETVPNRFSPKSPDKAHLNLHINSLELGDSAVYFCASSPKLQGLANYGYTFGSGTRLTVV.

This sequence joins TRBV19 and TRBJ1-1; 8 nucleotides match TRBD1. V trimming: 7 bases; J trimming: 5 bases; junction bases outside the gene matches: 9. Germline assignment: CDR1 LNHDA and CDR2 SQIVND (reference sequence). CDR3 length: 14 residues. This CDR3 is CASTQDRGGTEAFF. CDR3 nucleotides: TGTGCCAGTACTCAAGACAGGGGCGGGACTGAAGCTTTCTTT.

The chain couples TRBV29-1 to TRBJ2-5, with 8 bases aligning to TRBD2. Germline CDR1 reads SQVTM; CDR2 reads ANQGSEA. This CDR3 is 13 amino acids long. V dropped 7 bases and J dropped 2; count of bases not matched to a gene: 6. Here the CDR3 DNA reads TGCAGCGGGGCGGGGGGCTGGCAAGAGACCCAGTACTTC. It yields the protein CSGAGGWQETQYF. The entire variable domain, with the rest obtained from reference TRBV29-1 and TRBJ2-5, is as follows: SAVISQKPSRDICQRGTSLTIQCQVDSQVTMMFWYRQQPGQSLTLIATANQGSEATYESGFVIDKFPISRPNLTFSTLTVSNMSPEDSSIYLCSGAGGWQETQYFGPGTRLLVL.

The chain has TRBV7-9 and TRBJ1-2; TRBD1 matches at 10 bases. The ends lost 2 bases at V and 6 bases at J; junction bases unmatched: 6. The CDR3 runs to 15 residues. From germline, CDR1 is SEHNR and CDR2 FQNEAQ (reference sequence). CDR3 residues: CASSLLDRGPHGYTF. In nucleotides, the CDR3 is TGTGCCAGCAGCTTACTTGACAGGGGGCCCCATGGCTACACCTTC.

The gene calls are TRBV2 and TRBJ2-3; no definite D call. Germline values: CDR1 SNHLY, CDR2 FYNNEI. Trimming took off 2 bases at V and 4 bases at J, with 10 bases between the two ends. The CDR3 spans 14 residues. CDR3 nucleotides: TGTGCCAGCAGTGAATCCGGTGCGGCAGATACGCAGTATTTT. It encodes CASSESGAADTQYF.

The chain couples TRBV20-1 to TRBJ2-1; D not certain. The CDR3 spans 16 residues. Germline V gene lookup returns CDR1 DFQATT and CDR2 SNEGSKA (reference sequence). The germline V and J ends were trimmed by 6 bases and 0 bases, with 18 bases remaining between them. CDR3: CSARPRVASSYNEQFF. The CDR3 region has the DNA TGCAGTGCCCGTCCCCGGGTAGCTAGCTCCTACAATGAGCAGTTCTTC.

This clonotype showed up just a few times. The chain recombines TRBV2 with TRBJ2-3; 9 bases agree with TRBD1. Germline V gene sequence: CDR1 SNHLY, CDR2 FYNNEI. With V trimmed by 4 bases and J by 6 bases, 8 bases remained unmatched. This CDR3 contains 15 residues. The CDR3 DNA reads TGTGCCAGCAGTGCCATGGGACAGGGATCGGATACGCAGTATTTT. Its protein product is CASSAMGQGSDTQYF. Combining the CDR3 with reference TRBV2 and TRBJ2-3 gives the whole variable domain EPEVTQTPSHQVTQMGQEVILRCVPISNHLYFYWYRQILGQKVEFLVSFYNNEISEKSEIFDDQFSVERPDGSNFTLKIRSTKLEDSAMYFCASSAMGQGSDTQYFGPGTRLTVL.

This chain uses TRBV3-1 with TRBJ2-3, with 9 bases that match TRBD2. V trimming: 0 bases; J trimming: 6 bases; junction bases outside the gene matches: 10. Germline CDR1 LGHDT, CDR2 YNNKEL (reference sequence). This CDR3 comprises 17 residues. DNA of the CDR3: TGTGCCAGCAGCCAAGATGAATTTAGCGGGAGTTGGGATACGCAGTATTTT. This encodes CASSQDEFSGSWDTQYF.